What follows is one T cell receptor beta chain and its context. The data stem from a study of OX40 agonist ivuxolimab in advanced cancers. Produced via immunoSEQ multiplex PCR; TCRdb's table is partial and in-frame only. The sample comprises tens of thousands of clones, around 81% of which are singletons, and 0.95% to 1.1% rests with the top ten. The CDR3 sequence is 15 residues long. J gave up 0 bases and V 0 bases, and 1 base lay outside the gene matches. Germline CDR1 is ENHRY and CDR2 is SYGVKD. Sequences were derived from CD4+ or CD8+ T cells sorted from blood, sampled in a trial of the OX40 agonist ivuxolimab. The genes are TRBV10-3 and TRBJ1-1; the match to TRBD1 covers 7 bases. The TCR comes from an adult with an advanced solid tumor such as melanoma, head and neck, liver or kidney cancer. The CDR3 region has the DNA TGTGCCATCAGTGAGTCGACAGGGATGAACACTGAAGCTTTCTTT. Encoded protein: CAISESTGMNTEAFF.